This T cell receptor (beta chain) was captured in a study of T cell responses to AZD1222 COVID-19 vaccine. Study-level findings and limits: It was only after the peak T cell response that any repertoires were sampled. Among spike-specific TCRs, nearly half reportedly target unmutated variant regions. The sample set comprised mostly white British donors with more females, and clonal diversity was possibly underestimated.

Profiling relied on immunoSEQ multiplex PCR, and the TCRdb table lists in-frame clones only, not all of them. The sample has about 150,000 clones, just over 90% seen once. A remark on this clone: No antigen is known for it.

The CDR3 length is 13 residues. V lost 4 bases and J lost 7, with 11 bases in between. Germline V gene sequence: CDR1 SNHLY, CDR2 FYNNEI. The sequence derives from an adult in good health. This chain joins TRBV2 and TRBJ1-5; no clear D gene. This specimen consisted of peripheral blood, obtained on day 0 of MenACWY control vaccination. Here the CDR3 DNA reads TGTGCCAGCAGTGTGTTCAGCGGGCAGCCCCAGCATTTT. This codes for CASSVFSGQPQHF. The full variable domain, with the rest looked up from reference TRBV2 and TRBJ1-5, is EPEVTQTPSHQVTQMGQEVILRCVPISNHLYFYWYRQILGQKVEFLVSFYNNEISEKSEIFDDQFSVERPDGSNFTLKIRSTKLEDSAMYFCASSVFSGQPQHFGDGTRLSIL.